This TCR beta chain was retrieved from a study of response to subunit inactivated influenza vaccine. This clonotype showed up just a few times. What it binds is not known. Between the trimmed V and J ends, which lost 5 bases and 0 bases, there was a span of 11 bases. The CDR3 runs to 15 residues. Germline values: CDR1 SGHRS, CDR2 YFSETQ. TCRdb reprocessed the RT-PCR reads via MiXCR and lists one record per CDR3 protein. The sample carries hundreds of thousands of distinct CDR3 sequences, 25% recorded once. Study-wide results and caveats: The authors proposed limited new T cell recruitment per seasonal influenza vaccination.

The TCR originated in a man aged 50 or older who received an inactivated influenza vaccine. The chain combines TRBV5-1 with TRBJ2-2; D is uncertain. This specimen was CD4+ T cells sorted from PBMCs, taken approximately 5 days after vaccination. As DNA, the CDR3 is TGCGCCAGCAGTCAACTGCGCACGAACACCGGGGAGCTGTTTTTT. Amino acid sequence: CASSQLRTNTGELFF.